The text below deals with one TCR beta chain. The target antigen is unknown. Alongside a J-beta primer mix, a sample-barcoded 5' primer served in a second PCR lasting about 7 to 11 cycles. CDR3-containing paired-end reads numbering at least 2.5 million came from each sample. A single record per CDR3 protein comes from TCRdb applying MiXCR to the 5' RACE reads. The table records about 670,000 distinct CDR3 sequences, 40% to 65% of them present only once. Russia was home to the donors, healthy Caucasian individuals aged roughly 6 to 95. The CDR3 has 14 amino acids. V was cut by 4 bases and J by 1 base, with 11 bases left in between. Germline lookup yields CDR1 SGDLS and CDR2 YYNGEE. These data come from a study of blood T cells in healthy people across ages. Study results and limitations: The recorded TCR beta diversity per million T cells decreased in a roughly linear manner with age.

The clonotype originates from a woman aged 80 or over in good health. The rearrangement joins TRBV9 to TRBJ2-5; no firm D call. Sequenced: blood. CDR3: CASSSRTVQETQYF. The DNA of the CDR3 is TGTGCCAGCAGCTCAAGGACCGTCCAAGAGACCCAGTACTTC.